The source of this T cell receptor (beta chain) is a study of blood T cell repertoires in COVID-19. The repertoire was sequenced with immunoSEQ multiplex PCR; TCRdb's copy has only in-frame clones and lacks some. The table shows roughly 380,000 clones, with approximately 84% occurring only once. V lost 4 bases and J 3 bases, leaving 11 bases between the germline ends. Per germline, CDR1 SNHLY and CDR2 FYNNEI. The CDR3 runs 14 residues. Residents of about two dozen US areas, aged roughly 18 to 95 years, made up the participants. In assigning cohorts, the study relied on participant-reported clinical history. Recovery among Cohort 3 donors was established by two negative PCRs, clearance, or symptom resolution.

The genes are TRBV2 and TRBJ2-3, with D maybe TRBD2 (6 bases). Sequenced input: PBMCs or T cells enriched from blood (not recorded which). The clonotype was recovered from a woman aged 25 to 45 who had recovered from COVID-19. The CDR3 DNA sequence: TGTGCCAGCAGTGTGGGGGGTTGGACAGATACGCAGTATTTT. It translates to CASSVGGWTDTQYF.